This T cell receptor beta chain emerged from a study of T cell changes during pregnancy in multiple sclerosis. Trimming removed 3 bases at V and 2 bases at J, with 15 bases between. Germline values: CDR1 SGDLS, CDR2 YYNGEE. CDR3 length: 15 amino acids. Clones were sequenced by immunoSEQ multiplex PCR, and TCRdb holds only the in-frame ones, with some missing. The sample consists of about 100,000 clones, about nine tenths of them appearing once. This clone was counted a single time. This rearrangement joins TRBV9 to TRBJ2-7; the D gene is possibly TRBD1 (6 bases). Sequencing used peripheral blood, obtained after pregnancy. The receptor was isolated from a female donor with multiple sclerosis, enrolled in a pregnancy study. The CDR3 here is CASSAHLDSPYEQYF. CDR3 DNA: TGTGCCAGCAGCGCACACTTGGACAGCCCCTACGAGCAGTACTTC. Full variable domain (missing parts from reference TRBV9 and TRBJ2-7): DSGVTQTPKHLITATGQRVTLRCSPRSGDLSVYWYQQSLDQGLQFLIQYYNGEERAKGNILERFSAQQFPDLHSELNLSSLELGDSALYFCASSAHLDSPYEQYFGPGTRLTVT.